Described below is a single T cell receptor beta chain sequence and its context. The record originates from a study of blood T cell repertoires in COVID-19. Across the whole study: The samples span acute and convalescent COVID-19 from the United States, Italy and Spain. PBMCs, B-cell-depleted T cells, or T cells provided the cDNA or gDNA that made up the material.

Per the study methods: The authors estimated nucleated cell counts from reference gene primer amplification. Profiling relied on immunoSEQ multiplex PCR, and the TCRdb table lists in-frame clones only, not all of them. D and trimming were read from the DNA, whereas the V and J calls and clone size are those reported in that table. The data show more than 250,000 clones, with around 78% seen just once and about 4.3% held by the top ten. Sequences were obtained from peripheral blood. The clonotype was recovered from a man aged 60 to 75 who had recovered from COVID-19.

The CDR3 region has the DNA TGTGCCAGCAGCGTAGCGAGCGGGGGGGTCTACAATGAGCAGTTCTTC. It specifies CASSVASGGVYNEQFF. The chain recombines TRBV9 with TRBJ2-1, with 10 nucleotides matching TRBD2. The CDR3 spans 16 residues. V gave up 0 bases and J gave up 3 bases; unmatched junction bases: 3. From germline, CDR1 is SGDLS and CDR2 YYNGEE.